This entry lists 9 T cell receptor beta chains sequenced from one sample in a study of T cell responses to AZD1222 COVID-19 vaccine. Repertoires were generated with immunoSEQ multiplex PCR, while TCRdb's copy carries only in-frame clones and drops some. Here the sample spans 75,000 to 95,000 clones, about 85% being singletons. This specimen consisted of peripheral blood, obtained on day 0 of AZD1222 vaccination. The source of these receptors is an adult in good health.

J is TRBJ1-4 and V is TRBV5-1; 8 nucleotides agree with TRBD1. Germline CDR1 and CDR2: SGHRS and YFSETQ. This CDR3 has 14 residues. Trimming at V came to 2 bases and at J to 8 bases, leaving 5 bases not matched to a gene. CDR3 sequence (DNA): TGCGCCAGCAGCTTCGGCAGGGGGCAAGAAAAACTGTTTTTT. This translates into CASSFGRGQEKLFF.

This chain uses TRBV9 with TRBJ1-4; D remains unclear. CDR1 is SGDLS and CDR2 is YYNGEE in the germline V gene. The length of the CDR3 is 14 residues. Deletions cut 4 bases from V and 5 bases from J, with 12 bases between. The DNA for the CDR3 is TGTGCCAGCAGCCCCCGGCCGGGGAATGAAAAACTGTTTTTT. Protein product: CASSPRPGNEKLFF.

The V gene is TRBV28, the J gene TRBJ1-1, with D possibly TRBD1 on 6 matching bases. Germline CDR1 MDHEN, CDR2 SYDVKM. The CDR3 runs to 14 residues. V was cut by 2 bases and J by 3 bases, with 10 bases left in between. The CDR3 DNA reads as TGTGCCAGCAGTTTAGGGGGGCCGGACACTGAAGCTTTCTTT. Amino acid sequence: CASSLGGPDTEAFF.

The chain carries TRBV2 and TRBJ1-6; TRBD1 is a possible D gene (5 bases). Trimming took off 1 base at V and 8 bases at J, with 9 bases between the two ends. This CDR3 is built from 14 residues. The V gene's germline CDR1 is SNHLY and CDR2 FYNNEI. CDR3 in DNA: TGTGCCAGCAGTGAAGATGGGGGTTATTCACCCCTCCACTTT. Translating gives CASSEDGGYSPLHF.

The gene calls are TRBV7-9 and TRBJ2-7; D possibly corresponds to TRBD2 (6 bases). In germline, CDR1 is SEHNR, CDR2 FQNEAQ (reference sequence). The V gene lost 5 bases and the J gene lost 3 bases, with 20 bases spanning the gap. This CDR3 has 16 residues. CDR3 loop: CASSPIWARGDYEQYF. CDR3 bases: TGTGCCAGCAGCCCTATATGGGCCCGCGGGGACTACGAGCAGTACTTC.

This sequence joins TRBV6-4 and TRBJ1-5; no definite D call. Trimming left V 3 bases short and J 0 bases short, with 6 bases between. From germline, CDR1 is MRHNA and CDR2 SNTAGT. CDR3 length equals 14 residues. CDR3 nucleotide sequence: TGTGCCAGCAGTGAAAGGTATAGCAATCAGCCCCAGCATTTT. Translated, it gives CASSERYSNQPQHF.

This clone has a single count. The rearrangement joins TRBV19 to TRBJ1-5; TRBD1 might be the D (6 bases). Trimming pared 2 bases from V and 1 base from J, leaving 18 bases between. CDR3 length: 18 amino acids. From germline, CDR1 is LNHDA and CDR2 SQIVND (reference sequence). CDR3 loop: CASSIPVGGLVSNQPQHF. The CDR3 DNA reads TGTGCCAGTAGTATACCGGTGGGGGGCCTGGTAAGCAATCAGCCCCAGCATTTT.

V is TRBV19 and J is TRBJ1-1; TRBD1 might be the D (5 bases). The CDR3 contains 15 residues. Germline lookup yields CDR1 LNHDA and CDR2 SQIVND (reference sequence). V was cut by 5 bases and J by 0 bases, with 13 bases left in between. The DNA for the CDR3 is TGTGCCAGTAGTGGCGGACACCTTTTGAACACTGAAGCTTTCTTT. It codes for CASSGGHLLNTEAFF.

The chain carries TRBV7-2 and TRBJ2-7; TRBD1 matches 7 bases. CDR1 is SGHTA, CDR2 FQGNSA, per germline. CDR3 size: 14 residues. V lost 5 bases and J lost 2; bases outside the gene matches: 6. The chain's CDR3 is CASSPGQKPYEQYF. CDR3 in DNA: TGTGCCAGCAGCCCGGGACAGAAACCCTACGAGCAGTACTTC.